The TCR beta chain described here comes from a study of blood T cell repertoires in COVID-19. Background on the study: Sites in the United States, Italy and Spain provided acute and convalescent COVID-19 samples.

CDR1 and CDR2 (germline): GTSNPN, SVGIG (reference sequence). The ends lost 3 bases at V and 0 bases at J; junction bases unmatched: 13. The CDR3 sequence is 19 residues long. As originally analysed: Estimated nucleated cell counts came from reference gene primer amplification. Assay: immunoSEQ multiplex PCR; the TCRdb copy retains only in-frame clones and omits some. Clone size and the V and J calls come from that table; the DNA yielded D and trimming. The profile shows 75,000 to 95,000 clones, 88% of them singletons. The TCR originated in a human donor in a cohort sampled during active COVID-19. Sample: peripheral blood. The V and J genes are TRBV30 and TRBJ1-4, with 10 positions matching TRBD1. DNA of the CDR3: TGTGCCTGGAGCGTAATCGGGACAGGGGCCCTTGCAACTAATGAAAAACTGTTTTTT. It codes for CAWSVIGTGALATNEKLFF.